The 21 T cell receptor beta chains below were found in one sample sequenced in a study of CD8 T cells in ankylosing spondylitis. TCRdb itself ran the 5' RACE reads through MiXCR, one entry per CDR3 protein. There are 200,000 to 300,000 distinct CDR3 sequences in the sample; 10% to 13% occur only once, and about 3% lies in the top ten. The specimen was blood, either unsorted or a sorted T cell fraction (not recorded which). These receptors all come from a male donor with ankylosing spondylitis or in good health (not recorded which).

This clonotype was recorded many times. This CDR3 reads CASSLGTGDRGTGELFF. CDR3 DNA sequence: TGTGCCAGCAGTCTTGGGACAGGGGATAGGGGCACCGGGGAGCTGTTTTTT. The V and J genes are TRBV12-3 or TRBV12-4 and TRBJ2-2, with 10 bases lining up with TRBD1. The J segment lost 4 bases and the V segment lost 5 bases, leaving 10 bases of the junction unmatched. CDR3 size: 17 residues.

This clonotype has at least ten counts. The chain combines TRBV12-3 or TRBV12-4 with TRBJ2-1; the match to TRBD2 covers 12 bases. The CDR3 covers 14 residues. The V segment lost 8 bases and the J segment 10 bases; nucleotides outside the gene matches: 9. The CDR3 loop reads CASGASGGAGEQFF. CDR3 nucleotides: TGTGCCAGCGGGGCTAGCGGGGGGGCCGGAGAGCAGTTCTTC.

The sample holds many counts of this clonotype. Its ends do not fully match the called genes, so a read error is possible. This chain links TRBV2 with TRBJ2-7, with D perhaps matching TRBD1 (5 bases). This CDR3 spans 12 amino acids. CDR1 is SNHLY and CDR2 is FYNNEI in the germline V gene. Here the CDR3 DNA reads TGTGCCAGCAGTGAAGGGGGCCAGCCACATGGCTTC. It translates to CASSEGGQPHGF.

Points on this clonotype: Being one base from a much bigger clone, this may be a read error. The V and J genes are TRBV9 and TRBJ2-1; D possibly corresponds to TRBD2 (5 bases). Germline CDR1 reads SGDLS; CDR2 reads YYNGEE. This CDR3 region has 15 residues. Here the CDR3 DNA reads TGTACCAGCAGCGCCTGGGAGCGGTCGGAGAATGAGCAGTTCTTC. Encoded protein: CTSSAWERSENEQFF.

The sample holds many counts of this clonotype. DNA of the CDR3: TGTGCCAGCAGCTTAGCGCAGGGGAGCGCGCAGTATTTT. Translation gives CASSLAQGSAQYF. This rearrangement joins TRBV7-2 to TRBJ2-3; weak D call: TRBD1 (6 bases). Trimming took off 0 bases at V and 10 bases at J, with 11 bases between the two ends. The CDR3 is made up of 13 amino acids. CDR1 SGHTA and CDR2 FQGNSA come from the germline V gene.

This clonotype was observed many times. The genes are TRBV13 and TRBJ1-5; D gene uncertain. Germline V lookup: CDR1 PRHDT, CDR2 FYEKMQ (reference sequence). The CDR3 consists of 12 residues. Trimming cost V 3 bases and J 6 bases, with 6 bases left between them. In DNA, the CDR3 is TGTGCCAGCAGCTTCTTGGGTCAGCCCCAGCATTTT. Translating gives CASSFLGQPQHF. The variable domain in full, with the rest retrieved from reference TRBV13 and TRBJ1-5, is AAGVIQSPRHLIKEKRETATLKCYPIPRHDTVYWYQQGPGQDPQFLISFYEKMQSDKGSIPDRFSAQQFSDYHSELNMSSLELGDSALYFCASSFLGQPQHFGDGTRLSIL.

In this sample, this clonotype turned up a few times. This chain uses TRBV27 with TRBJ1-6; TRBD1 might be the D (5 bases). Germline-derived CDR1 and CDR2 are MNHEY and SMNVEV (reference sequence). Between the trimmed V and J ends, which lost 3 bases and 7 bases, there was a span of 16 bases. This CDR3 spans 16 amino acids. The CDR3 reads CASSFPPGRRNSPLHF. In DNA form, the CDR3 reads TGTGCCAGCAGTTTCCCCCCGGGACGGAGGAATTCACCCCTCCACTTT.

This clonotype was detected a few times. The chain uses TRBV5-6 and TRBJ2-2; TRBD2 matches 8 bases. Germline CDR1 and CDR2: SGHDT and YYEEEE. J gave up 6 bases and V 7 bases, and 2 bases lay outside the gene matches. The CDR3 is made up of 12 amino acids. In nucleotides, the CDR3 is TGTGCCAGCTCGGGGGGGCCCGGGGAGCTGTTTTTT. This gives the protein CASSGGPGELFF.

This clonotype was seen ten or more times. The chain links TRBV5-1 to TRBJ1-1; possible D gene TRBD1, 5 bases. The CDR3 sequence is 16 residues long. Germline values: CDR1 SGHRS, CDR2 YFSETQ. The V and J ends lost 4 bases and 1 base respectively, with 17 bases between them. CDR3 nucleotides: TGCGCCAGCAGCCATACTTTACGGGACCCGAACACTGAAGCTTTCTTT. Translating it yields CASSHTLRDPNTEAFF.

This clonotype was seen many times. J is TRBJ2-7 and V is TRBV29-1; 7 bases agree with TRBD2. Trimming took 6 bases from V and 4 from J; bases not matched to a gene: 6. The CDR3 is 12 residues long. Germline-derived CDR1 and CDR2 are SQVTM and ANQGSEA. The CDR3 DNA is TGCAGCGTGGCCGGGACTACATACGAGCAGTACTTC. This gives the protein CSVAGTTYEQYF.

In this sample, this clonotype turned up many times. V and J are TRBV20-1 and TRBJ2-2, with D unclear. The germline V gene has CDR1 DFQATT and CDR2 SNEGSKA (reference sequence). This CDR3 is built from 16 residues. The V end was cut by 0 bases, the J end by 5 bases, with 16 bases between. DNA for the CDR3: TGCAGTGCTAGAGATCAGGACGCCAGGTCAACCGGGGAGCTGTTTTTT. It is translated as CSARDQDARSTGELFF.

In its sample, this clonotype was seen many times. The chain joins TRBV4-1 to TRBJ2-2; either TRBD1 or TRBD2 may supply D (5 bases each). This CDR3 comprises 15 residues. CDR1 MGHRA and CDR2 YSYEKL come from the germline V gene. Between the trimmed V and J ends, which lost 5 bases and 2 bases, there was a span of 12 bases. DNA for the CDR3: TGCGCCAGCAGCGTCCGGGACGGTAACACCGGGGAGCTGTTTTTT. It is translated as CASSVRDGNTGELFF.

There are many counts of this clonotype. The chain uses TRBV20-1 and TRBJ1-2; D is perhaps TRBD1 (5 bases). V dropped 5 bases and J dropped 7 bases, with 23 bases sitting between them. Germline V gene lookup returns CDR1 DFQATT and CDR2 SNEGSKA (reference sequence). The CDR3 runs to 15 residues. As DNA, the CDR3 is TGCAGTGCTGGGGGGACGGTCAAGGGGTTGGGTGGCTACACCTTC. This gives the protein CSAGGTVKGLGGYTF.

The table lists this clonotype with a few counts. This chain joins TRBV5-1 and TRBJ2-7; D gene ambiguous. The V gene lost 0 bases and the J gene lost 6 bases, with 13 bases spanning the gap. This CDR3 spans 14 amino acids. Per the germline V gene, CDR1 is SGHRS and CDR2 is YFSETQ. CDR3 in amino acids: CASSLGSHRFEQYF. The CDR3 bases are TGCGCCAGCAGCTTGGGATCCCATCGGTTCGAGCAGTACTTC.

About this clonotype itself: A read error may explain this, as a much larger clone is one base away. The genes are TRBV7-2 and TRBJ1-4; the D gene is possibly TRBD1 (5 bases). The V gene's germline CDR1 is SGHTA and CDR2 FQGNSA. There are 15 residues in the CDR3. V shed 1 base and J shed 8 bases, with 14 bases lying between them. CDR3 DNA: TGTGCCAGCAGCTTAGTAACGGGGGTAGGGGAAAAACTGTTTTTT. As protein: CASSLVTGVGEKLFF.

The sample holds many counts of this clonotype. This chain's CDR3 is CASSTDRVVGYNEQFF. The CDR3 DNA follows: TGTGCCAGCAGTACCGACAGGGTAGTTGGGTACAATGAGCAGTTCTTC. The chain employs TRBV6-5 and TRBJ2-1, with 7 bases lining up with TRBD1. This CDR3 has 16 amino acids. Germline values: CDR1 MNHEY, CDR2 SVGAGI. V lost 5 bases to trimming and J lost 4 bases; unmatched junction nucleotides: 11.

This clonotype was seen at least ten times. This rearrangement joins TRBV5-1 to TRBJ2-5, with 7 bases fitting TRBD1. After removal of 4 bases from V and 1 base from J, the junction contained 4 bases not matched to a gene. CDR3 length: 14 amino acids. In germline, CDR1 is SGHRS, CDR2 YFSETQ. This CDR3 is CASSHGQAQETQYF. Written as DNA, the CDR3 is TGCGCCAGCAGCCACGGACAGGCCCAAGAGACCCAGTACTTC.

This clonotype was seen many times. V gene TRBV5-1 combines with J gene TRBJ2-3, with 7 bases identical to TRBD2. Unmatched junction bases numbered 7, after V lost 4 bases and J lost 5 bases. Per germline, CDR1 SGHRS and CDR2 YFSETQ. The CDR3 is 14 amino acids. The CDR3 sequence: CASSPGGGIDTQYF. CDR3 nucleotides: TGCGCCAGCAGCCCCGGCGGGGGAATAGATACGCAGTATTTT.

This clonotype was picked up many times. The chain carries TRBV25-1 and TRBJ1-1; possibly TRBD1 for D (6 bases). Germline V gene data show CDR1 as MGHDK and CDR2 as SYGVNS. Trimming cost V 6 bases and J 3 bases, with 8 bases left between them. CDR3 length equals 12 residues. CDR3 region: CASSSGDTEAFF. The CDR3 region has the DNA TGTGCCAGCAGCTCAGGGGACACTGAAGCTTTCTTT.

This clonotype was seen repeatedly, ten times or more. The chain carries TRBV11-3 and TRBJ2-1; D perhaps matches TRBD2 (5 bases). Trimming pared 4 bases from V and 2 bases from J, leaving 27 bases between. The CDR3 loop spans 20 amino acids. Germline CDR1 and CDR2: SGHNT and YENEEA. CDR3 nucleotides: TGTGCCAGCAGCTCTCAGCTATCGGACTGGGTGAGACTCCCCTACAATGAGCAGTTCTTC. This encodes CASSSQLSDWVRLPYNEQFF.

About this clonotype: A much larger clone sits a single nucleotide away, making a read error possible. This rearrangement joins TRBV18 to TRBJ1-6; D possibly corresponds to TRBD1 (6 bases). Per the germline V gene, CDR1 is KGHSH and CDR2 is LQKENI. The CDR3 sequence is 16 residues long. V lost 8 bases, J lost 7 bases, and 21 bases lay in between. DNA of the CDR3: TGTGCCAGCCCTCCTAACGGCAGGGGCGCCAATTCACCCCTCCACTTT. It codes for CASPPNGRGANSPLHF.